This passage covers 8 T cell receptor beta chains from one sample sequenced in a study of blood T cells in healthy people across ages. A second PCR, run for roughly 6 to 11 cycles, used a sample-barcoded 5' primer plus a J-beta primer mix. TCRdb redid the calling of the 5' RACE reads with MiXCR, one entry per CDR3 protein. The sample contains 700,000 or so distinct CDR3 sequences, 40% to 45% of which appear only once. Sequenced sample: blood. All receptors come from a man older than 75 in good health.

The chain has TRBV4-2 and TRBJ2-5; D unclear. The germline V gene has CDR1 LGHNA and CDR2 YNFKEQ. Deletions cut 0 bases from V and 1 base from J, with 9 bases between. The CDR3 is 15 amino acids. The CDR3 region has the DNA TGTGCCAGCAGCCAAGATTTTGGGATCCAAGAGACCCAGTACTTC. Its translation is CASSQDFGIQETQYF.

This chain uses TRBV29-1 with TRBJ2-5, with TRBD2 as a possible D gene (6 bases). The DNA end favors TRBJ2-7, so the J call may be wrong. The CDR3 has 12 residues. CDR1 and CDR2 from the germline V gene are SQVTM and ANQGSEA. CDR3: CSVVEGTYEQYF. Written as DNA, the CDR3 is TGCAGCGTTGTGGAGGGTACCTACGAGCAGTACTTC.

This chain links TRBV9 with TRBJ1-6; 7 bases are a match to TRBD1. After removal of 4 bases from V and 5 bases from J, the junction contained 9 bases not matched to a gene. Per the germline V gene, CDR1 is SGDLS and CDR2 is YYNGEE. The CDR3 runs to 16 residues. CDR3 protein: CASSQLGQVDNSPLHF. CDR3 DNA sequence: TGTGCCAGCAGCCAACTTGGACAGGTTGATAATTCACCCCTCCACTTT.

This clonotype has more than one count but fewer than ten. The gene calls are TRBV20-1 and TRBJ2-1, with D possibly matching TRBD2 (7 bases). CDR3 length: 16 residues. Germline V CDR1 and CDR2: DFQATT, SNEGSKA (reference sequence). The V end lost 3 bases, the J end lost 8 bases, and 23 bases lay between the germline ends. CDR3 bases: TGCAGTGCTAGCCACCGGACAGCGGGGTTCGGCGATGAGCAGTTCTTC. This sequence encodes CSASHRTAGFGDEQFF.

This chain connects TRBV6-2 or TRBV6-3 to TRBJ2-3, with 8 bases fitting TRBD1. The CDR3 spans 15 residues. Germline CDR1 and CDR2: MNHEY and SVGEGT. V lost 6 bases and J lost 4; bases outside the gene matches: 9. The chain's CDR3 is CASSRGQGVADTQYF. The CDR3 region has the DNA TGTGCCAGCAGCCGCGGACAGGGCGTCGCAGATACGCAGTATTTT.

The chain has TRBV20-1 and TRBJ2-5, with D perhaps being TRBD1 or TRBD2 (6 bases each). The germline V and J ends were trimmed by 4 bases and 2 bases, with 20 bases remaining between them. Germline V gene lookup returns CDR1 DFQATT and CDR2 SNEGSKA (reference sequence). CDR3 length equals 16 residues. CDR3 DNA sequence: TGCAGTGCTAACGTCCCGGGGGCAGGTGATCAAGAGACCCAGTACTTC. Its translation: CSANVPGAGDQETQYF.

This clonotype was observed a single time. The rearrangement joins TRBV7-2 to TRBJ1-2; maybe TRBD1 (6 bases). Germline V gene lookup returns CDR1 SGHTA and CDR2 FQGNSA. V lost 3 bases and J lost 4, with 12 bases in between. This CDR3 has 14 amino acids. Here the CDR3 reads CASSLGGPSYGYTF. Here the CDR3 DNA reads TGTGCCAGCAGCTTGGGGGGGCCCAGCTATGGCTACACCTTC.

This clonotype was found a few times. The rearrangement links TRBV10-3 to TRBJ2-7, with 10 bases identical to TRBD1. CDR1 and CDR2 (germline): ENHRY, SYGVKD. The V gene end was trimmed by 6 bases and the J gene end by 5 bases; junction bases not matched to a gene: 7. This CDR3 comprises 14 residues. CDR3 in DNA: TGTGCCATCAGGAGGGACAGGGGAGAACACGAGCAGTACTTC. This codes for CAIRRDRGEHEQYF.